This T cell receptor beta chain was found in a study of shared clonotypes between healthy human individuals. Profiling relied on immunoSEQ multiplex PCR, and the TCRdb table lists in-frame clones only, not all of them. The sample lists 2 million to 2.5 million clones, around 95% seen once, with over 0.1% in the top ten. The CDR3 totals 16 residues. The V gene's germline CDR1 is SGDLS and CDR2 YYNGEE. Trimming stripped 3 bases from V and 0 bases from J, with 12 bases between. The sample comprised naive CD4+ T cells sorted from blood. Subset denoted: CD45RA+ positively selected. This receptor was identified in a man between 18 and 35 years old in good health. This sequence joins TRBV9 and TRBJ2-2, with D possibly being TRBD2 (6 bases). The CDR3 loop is CASSAGGAANTGELFF. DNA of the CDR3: TGTGCCAGCAGCGCGGGCGGGGCCGCGAACACCGGGGAGCTGTTTTTT.